The sequence of this T cell receptor (beta chain) was determined in a study of CD8 T cells in Susac syndrome. Study in general: Patients with Susac syndrome, at blood draw, were therapy-naive, on corticosteroids, or on intravenous immunoglobulin alone.

V was clipped by 4 bases and J by 2 bases, with 17 bases between them. CDR3 size: 16 residues. Germline values: CDR1 SGHAT, CDR2 FQNNGV. Reverse transcription used roughly 0.45 to 1 ug RNA and random hexamers. TCRdb processed the immunoSEQ multiplex PCR reads anew with MiXCR; each CDR3 protein has one entry. The data contain tens of thousands of distinct CDR3 sequences, 85% to 95% of them singletons. This clonotype has just one count. This rearrangement joins TRBV11-2 to TRBJ2-5, with D tentatively TRBD2 (5 bases). The source material was CD8+ T cells from PBMCs. This receptor was identified in a human donor with Susac syndrome. The CDR3 DNA is TGTGCCAGCAGCTCAGTTGGACTCCCCCGACAAGAGACCCAGTACTTC. Its translation: CASSSVGLPRQETQYF.